This TCR beta chain was documented in a study of shared clonotypes between healthy human individuals. Study-wide context: Each donor contributed plates that comprised three CD4 naive, three CD4 memory, two CD8 naive and one CD8 memory.

The naive CD8 subset, CD45RO-negative cells positively selected for CCR7, excluded terminally differentiated effector memory CD45RA+ cells. Assay used: immunoSEQ multiplex PCR; TCRdb lists only in-frame clones, some missing. The sample has some 740,000 clones, roughly 92% seen once. The CDR3 loop spans 15 amino acids. Germline V CDR1 and CDR2: MNHEY, SMNVEV (reference sequence). V lost 2 bases to trimming and J lost 2 bases, with 10 bases between them. The chain uses TRBV27 and TRBJ2-1; D assignment may be TRBD1 or TRBD2 (5 bases each). The sequenced material came from naive CD8+ T cells sorted from blood. The receptor comes from a man in his thirties or forties in good health. CDR3 nucleotide sequence: TGTGCCAGCAGTTTAGACGGGGCTGCCTACAATGAGCAGTTCTTC. Its translation: CASSLDGAAYNEQFF.